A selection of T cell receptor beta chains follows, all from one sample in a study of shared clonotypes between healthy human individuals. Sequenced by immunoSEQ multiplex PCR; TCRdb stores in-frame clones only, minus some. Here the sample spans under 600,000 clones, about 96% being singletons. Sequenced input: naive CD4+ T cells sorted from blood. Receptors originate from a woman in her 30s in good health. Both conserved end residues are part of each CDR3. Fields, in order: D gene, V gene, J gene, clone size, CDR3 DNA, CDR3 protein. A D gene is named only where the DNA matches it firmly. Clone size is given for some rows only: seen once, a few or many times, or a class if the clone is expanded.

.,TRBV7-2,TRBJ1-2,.,TGTGCCAGCAGCTTAGTTTGGCAGGCGTATGGCTACACCTTC,CASSLVWQAYGYTF
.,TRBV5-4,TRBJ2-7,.,TGTGCCAGCAGCTTTGAGACAGTACCCCCAGAGCAGTACTTC,CASSFETVPPEQYF
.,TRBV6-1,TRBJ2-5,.,TGTGCCAGCAGTAGTATCCGGGAGACCCAGTACTTC,CASSSIRETQYF
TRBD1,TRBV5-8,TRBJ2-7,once,TGTGCCAGCAGTAAGGGACAGGGGGCGAGTGAGCAGTACTTC,CASSKGQGASEQYF
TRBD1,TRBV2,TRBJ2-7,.,TGTGCCAGCAGGGATATGACAGGGGTTTCCTACGAGCAGTACTTC,CASRDMTGVSYEQYF
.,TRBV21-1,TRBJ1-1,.,TGTGCCAGCAGCAAAGCACAGATTATGAACACTGAAGCTTTCTTT,CASSKAQIMNTEAFF
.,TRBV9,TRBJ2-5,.,TGTGCCAGCAGCCGACCGTCCCAAGAGACCCAGTACTTC,CASSRPSQETQYF
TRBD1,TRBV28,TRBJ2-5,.,TGTGCCAGCAGTACAGGGGGAGAGACCCAGTACTTC,CASSTGGETQYF
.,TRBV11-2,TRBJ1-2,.,TGTGCCAGCTCCCCGGTTTCAGTTATTCGTGGCTACACCTTC,CASSPVSVIRGYTF
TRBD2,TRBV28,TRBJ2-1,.,TGTGCCAGCAGTACCCCCACGGGAGGGTCCTACAATGAGCAGTTCTTC,CASSTPTGGSYNEQFF
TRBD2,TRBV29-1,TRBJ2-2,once,TGCAGCGTTGGGGGAATAGCGGGAGGGCCGAGAGCGGCCGGGGAGCTGTTTTTT,CSVGGIAGGPRAAGELFF
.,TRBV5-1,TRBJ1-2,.,TGCGCCAGCAGCTTGCCCGGGACCACTAACTATGGCTACACCTTC,CASSLPGTTNYGYTF
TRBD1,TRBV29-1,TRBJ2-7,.,TGCAGCGGACAGGGGGGGAGCTCCTACGAGCAGTACTTC,CSGQGGSSYEQYF
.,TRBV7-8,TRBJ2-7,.,TGTGCCAGCAGCCCTAAACGGACTCTCTACGAGCAGTACTTC,CASSPKRTLYEQYF
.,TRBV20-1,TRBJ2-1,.,TGCAGTGCTAGGTCCCCCCCCGAGCAGTTCTTC,CSARSPPEQFF
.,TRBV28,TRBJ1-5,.,TGTGCCAGCAGTCTCCAACAGGTGGGCAATCAGCCCCAGCATTTT,CASSLQQVGNQPQHF
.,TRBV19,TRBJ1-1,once,TGTGCCAGTAGTAATCTTCCGGGACATGTTCCATCAGAAGCTTTCTTT,CASSNLPGHVPSEAFF
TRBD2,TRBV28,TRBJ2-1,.,TGTGCCAGCACCCGCGCCGGGACTAGCGAATACAATGAGCAGTTCTTC,CASTRAGTSEYNEQFF
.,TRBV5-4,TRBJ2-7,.,TGTGCCAGCAGCTTGGCCGGCGGGACCCACGAGCAGTACTTC,CASSLAGGTHEQYF
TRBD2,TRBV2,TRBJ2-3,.,TGTGCCAGCAAGAGCGCTAGCGGAACTAGCACAGATACGCAGTATTTT,CASKSASGTSTDTQYF
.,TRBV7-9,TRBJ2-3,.,TGTGCCAGCAGCTTTAGGGGCCGTCCGGATACGCAGTATTTT,CASSFRGRPDTQYF
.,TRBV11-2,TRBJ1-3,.,TGTGCCAGCAGCTTAATCCAGGCCTCTGGAAACACCATATATTTT,CASSLIQASGNTIYF
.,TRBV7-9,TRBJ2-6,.,TGTGCCAGCAGCCGAGCCGACTCTGGGGCCAACGTCCTGACTTTC,CASSRADSGANVLTF
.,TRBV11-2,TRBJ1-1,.,TGTGCCAGCAGCTTAGATCCCTGGGGAGCTTTCTTT,CASSLDPWGAFF
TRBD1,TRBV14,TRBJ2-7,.,TGTGCCACCTCGCTAGGGACAGGGGGCTTGGTGCAGTACTTC,CATSLGTGGLVQYF
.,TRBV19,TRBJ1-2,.,TGTGCCAGTAGCCCCCTTGGGGGGGCTCCCCCTGGCTACACCTTC,CASSPLGGAPPGYTF
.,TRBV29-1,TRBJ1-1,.,TGCAGCGTTATGAAATCGTTGGGGGACACTGAAGCTTTCTTT,CSVMKSLGDTEAFF
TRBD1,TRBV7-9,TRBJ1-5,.,TGTGCCAGCAGCAAATCGACAGGGAAAGTCCATCAGCCCCAGCATTTT,CASSKSTGKVHQPQHF
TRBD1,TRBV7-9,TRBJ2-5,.,TGTGCCAGCAGCTTTGGAGACAGGGAGGAGACCCAGTACTTC,CASSFGDREETQYF
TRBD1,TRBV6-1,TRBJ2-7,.,TGTGCCAGCAGTGAAGCAAATATCCGGGACAGGCCATCCTACGAGCAGTACTTC,CASSEANIRDRPSYEQYF
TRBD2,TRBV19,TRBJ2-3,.,TGTGCCAGTAGTATACTAGCGGGAGGCACAGATACGCAGTATTTT,CASSILAGGTDTQYF
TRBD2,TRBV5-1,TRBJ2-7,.,TGCGCCAGCAGCATAGGGACACCTACTAGCGGTCCCTACGAGCAGTACTTC,CASSIGTPTSGPYEQYF
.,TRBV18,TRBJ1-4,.,TGTGCCAGCTCACCACCGGGAGGAGCAACTAATGAAAAACTGTTTTTT,CASSPPGGATNEKLFF
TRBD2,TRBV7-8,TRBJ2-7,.,TGTGCCAGCAGCTCCCTAGGTGGGCTAGCGGGAGTGCACGAGCAGTACTTC,CASSSLGGLAGVHEQYF
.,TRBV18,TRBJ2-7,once,TGTGCCAGCTCACCGTCGTGGACTACCTCCTACGAGCAGTACTTC,CASSPSWTTSYEQYF
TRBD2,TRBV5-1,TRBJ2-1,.,TGCGCCAGCAGCTTGGGCCTAGCGGGTGAGGAGTTCTTC,CASSLGLAGEEFF
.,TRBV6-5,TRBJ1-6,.,TGTGCCAGCAGTTACCTGACAGGCCTCTATAATTCACCCCTCCACTTT,CASSYLTGLYNSPLHF
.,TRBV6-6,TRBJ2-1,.,TGTGCCAGCAGCGAACGGGGAGCGGATGAGCAGTTCTTC,CASSERGADEQFF
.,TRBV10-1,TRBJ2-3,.,TGCGCCAGCAGTGATGGCGCGGACCGGGCAGATACGCAGTATTTT,CASSDGADRADTQYF
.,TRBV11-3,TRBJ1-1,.,TGTGCCAGCAGCCCGCAACAGCGTGAAGCTTTCTTT,CASSPQQREAFF
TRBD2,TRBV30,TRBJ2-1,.,TGTGCCTGGAGTTTCTGGACTAGCGGGAGTTTAAATGAGCAGTTCTTC,CAWSFWTSGSLNEQFF
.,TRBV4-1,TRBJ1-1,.,TGCGCCAGCAGTCCTCCTCGGGACTCCGGGACTGAAGCTTTCTTT,CASSPPRDSGTEAFF
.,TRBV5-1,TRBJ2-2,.,TGCGCCAGCAGCTTGCTAAGGGGTGCGGACACCGGGGAGCTGTTTTTT,CASSLLRGADTGELFF
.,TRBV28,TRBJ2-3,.,TGTGCCAGCAGTGCCCCCGGGGCAGATACGCAGTATTTT,CASSAPGADTQYF
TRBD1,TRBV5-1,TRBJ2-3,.,TGCGCCAGCCGACAGGGGTTTGGCACAGATACGCAGTATTTT,CASRQGFGTDTQYF
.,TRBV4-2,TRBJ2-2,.,TGTGCCAGCAGCCAAGACTGGCCCACGAACACCGGGGAGCTGTTTTTT,CASSQDWPTNTGELFF
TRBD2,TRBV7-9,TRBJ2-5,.,TGTGCCAGCAGCTCCGGACTAGCGGGAGCCGGGGAGACCCAGTACTTC,CASSSGLAGAGETQYF
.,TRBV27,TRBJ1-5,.,TGTGCCAGCAGTTTCAGACTCTTTAGCAATCAGCCCCAGCATTTT,CASSFRLFSNQPQHF
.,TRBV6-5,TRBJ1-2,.,TGTGCCAGCAGCCCATCCACTACAAGAGATGGCTACACCTTC,CASSPSTTRDGYTF
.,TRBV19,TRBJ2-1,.,TGTGCCAGTAATCAGGGCAGATACAATGAGCAGTTCTTC,CASNQGRYNEQFF
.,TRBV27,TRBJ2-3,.,TGTGCCAGCAGCCAGGGGGAGGGCAAAGAAGGGTGGACGCAGTATTTT,CASSQGEGKEGWTQYF
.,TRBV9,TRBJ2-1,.,TGTGCCAGCAGCGTGGGGGGCTCCTACAATGAGCAGTTCTTC,CASSVGGSYNEQFF
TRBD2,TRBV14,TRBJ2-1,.,TGTGCCAGCAGCCAAGTTAGCGGGAAGGATGAGCAGTTCTTC,CASSQVSGKDEQFF
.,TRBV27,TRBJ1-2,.,TGTGCCAGCAGAGTGGGCGGGGTTACTAACTATGGCTACACCTTC,CASRVGGVTNYGYTF
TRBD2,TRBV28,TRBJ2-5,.,TGTGCCAGCAGTGCGGGAGGGACAGCTCAAGAGACCCAGTACTTC,CASSAGGTAQETQYF
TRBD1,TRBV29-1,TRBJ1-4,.,TGCAGCGTTACAGGGGTTAATGAAAAACTGTTTTTT,CSVTGVNEKLFF
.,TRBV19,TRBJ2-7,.,TGTGCCAGTAGTATCGGGACGGCCATATCCTACGAGCAGTACTTC,CASSIGTAISYEQYF
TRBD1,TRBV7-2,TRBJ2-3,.,TGTGCCAGCAGCAAGGACAGGGGAAGGACAGATACGCAGTATTTT,CASSKDRGRTDTQYF